This T cell receptor (beta chain) was sequenced in a study of T cell responses to AZD1222 COVID-19 vaccine. Regarding the study as a whole: The donors showed a predominance of white British ancestry and of females, with possible underestimation of clonal diversity.

This CDR3 comprises 17 residues. V shed 0 bases and J 8 bases; nucleotides not matched to a gene: 10. Germline CDR1 and CDR2: LGHNA and YSLEER. As for this clone: Its target is unknown.

Sequenced by immunoSEQ multiplex PCR; TCRdb stores in-frame clones only, minus some. The sample lists over 150,000 clones; approximately 90% were seen once. This clonotype originated in an adult who received the AZD1222 COVID-19 vaccine. This chain uses TRBV4-3 with TRBJ2-3; TRBD2 aligns across 11 bases. The specimen was peripheral blood, collected 28 days after the second AZD1222 dose. This CDR3 reads CASSQERASGRRPTQYF. CDR3 coding DNA: TGCGCCAGCAGCCAAGAGCGGGCTAGCGGGAGGCGGCCTACGCAGTATTTT.